This is a list of T cell receptor beta chains from one sample in a study of T cells in Graves' hyperthyroidism and ophthalmopathy. MiXCR, applied by TCRdb to the multiplex PCR reads, yields one record per CDR3 protein. Among more than 300,000 distinct CDR3 sequences listed, 13% were seen once. The sequencing sample was made of blood. The receptors here all came from a woman aged 18 to 35 with Graves' hyperthyroidism. Each CDR3 is given without its conserved first and last residue. Fields, in order: V gene, D gene, CDR3 protein. D genes are given only for firm matches.

V gene: TRBV7-9; D gene: NA; CDR3 protein: ASSYDLEAF
V gene: TRBV15; D gene: NA; CDR3 protein: ATSRDRNTEAF
V gene: TRBV20-1; D gene: NA; CDR3 protein: SANGDTYEQY
V gene: TRBV12-3/TRBV12-4; D gene: NA; CDR3 protein: ASSARTDFYEKLF
V gene: TRBV28; D gene: TRBD2; CDR3 protein: ASSLVPGGDEQY
V gene: TRBV7-9; D gene: NA; CDR3 protein: ASSPGAVTQY
V gene: TRBV18; D gene: NA; CDR3 protein: ASSYREGNQPQH
V gene: TRBV6-1; D gene: NA; CDR3 protein: ASKGGYSGNTIY
V gene: TRBV9; D gene: NA; CDR3 protein: ASSVSWSASTDTQY
V gene: TRBV5-1; D gene: NA; CDR3 protein: ASSFTGPEQY
V gene: TRBV11-2; D gene: NA; CDR3 protein: ASSTREQETQY
V gene: TRBV12-3/TRBV12-4; D gene: NA; CDR3 protein: ASSPSLAGNQPQH
V gene: TRBV19; D gene: NA; CDR3 protein: ASSIRAASLNPDTQY
V gene: TRBV28; D gene: NA; CDR3 protein: ASSLGRESNFNYGYA
V gene: TRBV7-2; D gene: NA; CDR3 protein: ASSFQGVGQPQH
V gene: TRBV6-1; D gene: TRBD1; CDR3 protein: ASHRGGGYSNQPQH
V gene: TRBV12-3/TRBV12-4; D gene: NA; CDR3 protein: ASSAFYEQF
V gene: TRBV4-3; D gene: TRBD2; CDR3 protein: ASSQDFLAGHGDTQY
V gene: TRBV18; D gene: TRBD1; CDR3 protein: ASATGTASYEQY
V gene: TRBV6-1; D gene: NA; CDR3 protein: ASRKTNEKLF
V gene: TRBV11-2; D gene: NA; CDR3 protein: ASSLGRDGLNTEAF
V gene: TRBV7-2; D gene: TRBD2; CDR3 protein: ASSWRAGLAGGPYNEQF
V gene: TRBV20-1; D gene: TRBD2; CDR3 protein: SASSSGGPTDTQY
V gene: TRBV6-6; D gene: NA; CDR3 protein: ASSYSAGDPEQY
V gene: TRBV20-1; D gene: NA; CDR3 protein: SARDNAATRNYGYT
V gene: TRBV3-1; D gene: TRBD2; CDR3 protein: ASSPQFGLAGNEQF
V gene: TRBV19; D gene: NA; CDR3 protein: ASSMAPWGNQPQH
V gene: TRBV6-2/TRBV6-3; D gene: NA; CDR3 protein: ASSYLFYNEQF
V gene: TRBV14; D gene: NA; CDR3 protein: ASSQGWTRDNSPLH
V gene: TRBV20-1; D gene: TRBD1; CDR3 protein: SAQDRGDTEAF
V gene: TRBV13; D gene: NA; CDR3 protein: ASSREYYEQY
V gene: TRBV9; D gene: NA; CDR3 protein: ASSVDRGGSYNEQF
V gene: TRBV9; D gene: TRBD2; CDR3 protein: ASSVLAGGYNEQF
V gene: TRBV20-1; D gene: NA; CDR3 protein: SATFQDSPLH
V gene: TRBV5-1; D gene: TRBD2; CDR3 protein: ASSLNVAGGSYEQY
V gene: TRBV7-3; D gene: NA; CDR3 protein: ASSLDGGGQF
V gene: TRBV11-2; D gene: NA; CDR3 protein: ASSLAWRGRISYNEQF
V gene: TRBV7-3; D gene: NA; CDR3 protein: ASSPGPGGYGYT
V gene: TRBV30; D gene: NA; CDR3 protein: AWTGRRSNQPQH
V gene: TRBV27; D gene: TRBD1; CDR3 protein: ASSPYPTGGIWYSPLH
V gene: TRBV5-4; D gene: NA; CDR3 protein: ASSLEGAAEKLF
V gene: TRBV11-1; D gene: NA; CDR3 protein: ASSLAQFAGYEQY
V gene: TRBV7-3; D gene: NA; CDR3 protein: ASSLDSGTEAF
V gene: TRBV7-3; D gene: NA; CDR3 protein: ASSSSTQETQY
V gene: TRBV7-9; D gene: NA; CDR3 protein: ASSLAHSQNTEAF
V gene: TRBV7-9; D gene: NA; CDR3 protein: ASPLPAPHSSSYNEQF
V gene: TRBV6-1; D gene: NA; CDR3 protein: ATGDTQY
V gene: TRBV19; D gene: NA; CDR3 protein: ASSIEGNTQY
V gene: TRBV20-1; D gene: TRBD2; CDR3 protein: SARDPQRDSFNTQY
V gene: TRBV20-1; D gene: TRBD2; CDR3 protein: SALLAGGPHKQF
V gene: TRBV18; D gene: TRBD1; CDR3 protein: ASSPQGQMNTEAF
V gene: TRBV27; D gene: NA; CDR3 protein: ASSPHGVTEAF
V gene: TRBV6-4; D gene: NA; CDR3 protein: ASSEKVGGYEQY
V gene: TRBV13; D gene: NA; CDR3 protein: ASSLGPVAYNEQF
V gene: TRBV4-3; D gene: TRBD1; CDR3 protein: ASSQDIGTVPNYGYT